This record looks at one T cell receptor (beta chain) sequence and its context. This specimen comes from a study of regulatory dendritic cells for organ transplantation. Profiled with immunoSEQ multiplex PCR; TCRdb holds only in-frame clones, not every one. The sample shows approximately 35,000 clones, roughly nine tenths of them seen only once. The CDR3 is made up of 13 amino acids. CDR1 and CDR2 (germline): SNHLY, FYNNEI. V was trimmed by 5 bases and J by 5 bases, leaving 10 bases between them. V gene TRBV2 combines with J gene TRBJ1-5; D is possibly TRBD1 (6 bases). The sequenced sample was naive CD4+ T cells from blood. Noted subset: CD45RA+ naive T cells. This receptor was obtained from a human donor in good health. CDR3 protein: CASSWGGHQPQHF. CDR3 in DNA: TGTGCCAGCAGTTGGGGGGGGCATCAGCCCCAGCATTTT.